Presented here are 8 T cell receptor beta chains from one specimen sequenced in a study of T cells in localized non-small cell lung cancer. The table came from immunoSEQ multiplex PCR; TCRdb's copy has only in-frame clones and leaves some out. The repertoire consists of 100,000 to 150,000 clones, with roughly nine tenths occurring once and the leading ten covering around 1.7%. Sequenced here: peripheral blood, sampled before any cancer treatment. These TCRs come from a female donor at least 60 years old with stage I lung adenocarcinoma.

This chain uses TRBV30 with TRBJ2-3; maybe TRBD1 (6 bases). This CDR3 region has 11 residues. The V gene lost 7 bases and the J gene lost 4 bases, with 9 bases spanning the gap. CDR1 and CDR2 from the germline V gene are GTSNPN and SVGIG (reference sequence). Here the CDR3 reads CASEGADTQYF. DNA for the CDR3: TGTGCCTCTGAGGGGGCAGATACGCAGTATTTT.

Comments on this clone: In the same sample, other DNA sequences code for this CDR3. The chain combines TRBV30 with TRBJ1-5; 7 bases are a match to TRBD1. CDR1 is GTSNPN, CDR2 SVGIG, per germline (reference sequence). The CDR3 consists of 14 residues. V gave up 2 bases and J gave up 2 bases; unmatched junction bases: 3. CDR3 region: CAWSLGTGNQPQHF. The CDR3 DNA reads TGTGCCTGGAGTCTCGGGACAGGCAATCAGCCCCAGCATTTT. Complete variable domain (other parts from reference TRBV30 and TRBJ1-5): SQTIHQWPATLVQPVGSPLSLECTVEGTSNPNLYWYRQAAGRGLQLLFYSVGIGQISSEVPQNLSASRPQDRQFILSSKKLLLSDSGFYLCAWSLGTGNQPQHFGDGTRLSIL.

The genes are TRBV27 and TRBJ2-7; 11 nucleotides line up with TRBD2. This CDR3 has 15 residues. Germline-derived CDR1 and CDR2 are MNHEY and SMNVEV (reference sequence). Trimming took 5 bases from V and 2 from J; bases not matched to a gene: 5. The CDR3 DNA is TGTGCCAGCAGTAAAGGGACTAGCGGAACCTACGAGCAGTACTTC. This encodes CASSKGTSGTYEQYF.

This chain connects TRBV6-7 to TRBJ2-6; the D is unclear. TRBV6-7 counts as an open reading frame of uncertain function. This CDR3 has 13 amino acids. Trimming removed 6 bases at V and 3 bases at J, with 6 bases between. The CDR3 DNA reads TGTGCCAGCAGGAGAGTTGGGGCCAACGTCCTGACTTTC. It translates to CASRRVGANVLTF.

V is TRBV5-1 and J is TRBJ2-6; D might be TRBD2 (6 bases). V was trimmed by 4 bases and J by 1 base, leaving 15 bases between them. This CDR3 spans 17 amino acids. Germline V lookup: CDR1 SGHRS, CDR2 YFSETQ. The CDR3 bases are TGCGCCAGCAGCGCCGAACGGGGGAGGTCTGGGGCCAACGTCCTGACTTTC. Translating gives CASSAERGRSGANVLTF.

This chain joins TRBV7-9 and TRBJ2-5; D unclear. Germline V lookup: CDR1 SEHNR, CDR2 FQNEAQ (reference sequence). This CDR3 has 15 amino acids. Trimming removed 3 bases from V and 1 base from J, with 12 bases in between. The CDR3 sequence: CASSFDLGSQETQYF. The CDR3 region has the DNA TGTGCCAGCAGCTTCGATCTGGGAAGCCAAGAGACCCAGTACTTC.

The rearrangement uses TRBV6-1 and TRBJ2-5, with D possibly being TRBD1 (5 bases). Trimming cost V 8 bases and J 2 bases, with 18 bases left between them. Looked up from germline, CDR1 is MNHNS and CDR2 is SASEGT. This CDR3 comprises 15 residues. CDR3: CASVRSVGPQETQYF. The CDR3 nucleotides are TGTGCCAGCGTAAGATCGGTGGGGCCGCAAGAGACCCAGTACTTC.

This sequence joins TRBV7-9 and TRBJ2-1; 13 bases fit TRBD2. The trim removed 3 bases at V and 4 bases at J, leaving 3 bases unmatched. This CDR3 spans 16 amino acids. Germline V gene sequence: CDR1 SEHNR, CDR2 FQNEAQ (reference sequence). The DNA for the CDR3 is TGTGCCAGCAGCTTTCCGGGACTAGCGGGGTACAATGAGCAGTTCTTC. Translating gives CASSFPGLAGYNEQFF. The full variable domain, in which reference TRBV7-9 and TRBJ2-1 provide the parts outside the CDR3, is DTGVSQNPRHKITKRGQNVTFRCDPISEHNRLYWYRQTLGQGPEFLTYFQNEAQLEKSRLLSDRFSAERPKGSFSTLEIQRTEQGDSAMYLCASSFPGLAGYNEQFFGPGTRLTVL.